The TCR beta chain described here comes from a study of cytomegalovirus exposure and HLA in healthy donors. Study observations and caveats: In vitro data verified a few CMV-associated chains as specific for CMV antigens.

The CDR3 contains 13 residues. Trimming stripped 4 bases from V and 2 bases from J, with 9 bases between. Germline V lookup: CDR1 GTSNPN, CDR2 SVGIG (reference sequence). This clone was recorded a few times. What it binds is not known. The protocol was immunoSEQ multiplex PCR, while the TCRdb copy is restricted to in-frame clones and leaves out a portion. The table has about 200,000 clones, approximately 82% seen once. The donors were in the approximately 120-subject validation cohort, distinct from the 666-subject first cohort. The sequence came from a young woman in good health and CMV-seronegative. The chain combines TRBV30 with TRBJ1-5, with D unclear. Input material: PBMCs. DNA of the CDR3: TGTGCCTGGAACGGTCAGGGCAATCAGCCCCAGCATTTT. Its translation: CAWNGQGNQPQHF.